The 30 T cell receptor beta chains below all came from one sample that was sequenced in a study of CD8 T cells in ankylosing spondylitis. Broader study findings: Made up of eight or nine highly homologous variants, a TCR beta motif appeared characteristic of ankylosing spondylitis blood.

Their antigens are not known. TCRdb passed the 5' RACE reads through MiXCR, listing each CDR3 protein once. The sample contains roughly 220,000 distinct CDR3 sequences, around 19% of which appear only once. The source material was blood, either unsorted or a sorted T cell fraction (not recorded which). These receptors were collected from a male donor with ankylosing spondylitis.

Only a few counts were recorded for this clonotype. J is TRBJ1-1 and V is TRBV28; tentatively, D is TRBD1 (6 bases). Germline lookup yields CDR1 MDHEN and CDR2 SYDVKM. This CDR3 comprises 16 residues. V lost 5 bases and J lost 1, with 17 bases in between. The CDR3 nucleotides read TGTGCCAGCAGTCCCGCTCTACAGGGAAAGAACACTGAAGCTTTCTTT. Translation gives CASSPALQGKNTEAFF.

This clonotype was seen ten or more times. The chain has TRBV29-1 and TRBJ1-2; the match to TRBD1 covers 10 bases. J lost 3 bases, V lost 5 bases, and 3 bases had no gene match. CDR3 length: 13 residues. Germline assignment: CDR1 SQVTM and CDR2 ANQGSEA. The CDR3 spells CSVMTGGDYGYTF. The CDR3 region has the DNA TGCAGCGTTATGACAGGGGGCGACTATGGCTACACCTTC.

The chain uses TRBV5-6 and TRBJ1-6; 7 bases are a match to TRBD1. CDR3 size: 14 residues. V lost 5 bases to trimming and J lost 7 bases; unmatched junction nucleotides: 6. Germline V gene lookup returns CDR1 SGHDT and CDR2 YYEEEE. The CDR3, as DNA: TGTGCCAGCAGAAAGGGACAGCCAAATTCACCCCTCCACTTT. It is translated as CASRKGQPNSPLHF.

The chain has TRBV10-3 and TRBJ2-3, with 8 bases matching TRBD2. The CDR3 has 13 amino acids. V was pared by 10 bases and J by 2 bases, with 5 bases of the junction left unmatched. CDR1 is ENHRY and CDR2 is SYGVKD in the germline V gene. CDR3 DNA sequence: TGTGCCACCGGGGGGGGCGTCACAGATACGCAGTATTTT. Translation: CATGGGVTDTQYF.

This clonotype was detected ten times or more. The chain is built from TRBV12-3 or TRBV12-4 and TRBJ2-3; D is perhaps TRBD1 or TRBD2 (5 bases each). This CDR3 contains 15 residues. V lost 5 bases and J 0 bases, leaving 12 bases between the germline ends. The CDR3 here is CASSPRDRSTDTQYF. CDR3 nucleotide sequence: TGTGCCAGCAGTCCCCGGGACCGTAGCACAGATACGCAGTATTTT.

The DNA of the CDR3 is TGTGCCAGCAGCTTAGTGCCCGACAGGGATAATTCACCCCTCCACTTT. It codes for CASSLVPDRDNSPLHF. This chain joins TRBV7-9 and TRBJ1-6; 7 bases are shared with TRBD1. This CDR3 contains 16 residues. Germline V CDR1 and CDR2: SEHNR, FQNEAQ (reference sequence). The V segment lost 1 base and the J segment 5 bases; nucleotides outside the gene matches: 5. Variable domain in full (rest from reference TRBV7-9 and TRBJ1-6): DTGVSQNPRHKITKRGQNVTFRCDPISEHNRLYWYRQTLGQGPEFLTYFQNEAQLEKSRLLSDRFSAERPKGSFSTLEIQRTEQGDSAMYLCASSLVPDRDNSPLHFGNGTRLTVT.

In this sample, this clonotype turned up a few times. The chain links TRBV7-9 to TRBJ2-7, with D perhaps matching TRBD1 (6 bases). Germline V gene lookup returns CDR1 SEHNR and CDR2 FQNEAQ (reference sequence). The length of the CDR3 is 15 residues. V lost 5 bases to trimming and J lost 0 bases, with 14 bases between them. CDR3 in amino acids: CASSTRQDSSYEQYF. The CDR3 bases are TGTGCCAGCAGCACCCGACAGGATAGCTCCTACGAGCAGTACTTC.

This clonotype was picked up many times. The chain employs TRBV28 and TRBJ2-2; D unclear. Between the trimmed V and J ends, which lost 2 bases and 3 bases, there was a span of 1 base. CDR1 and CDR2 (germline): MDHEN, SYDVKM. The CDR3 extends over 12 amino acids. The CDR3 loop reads CASSLDTGELFF. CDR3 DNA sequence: TGTGCCAGCAGTTTAGACACCGGGGAGCTGTTTTTT.

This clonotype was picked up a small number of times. CDR3: CASSQDRAGGLDEQFF. CDR3 sequence (DNA): TGCGCCAGCAGCCAAGATCGGGCGGGAGGGCTTGATGAGCAGTTCTTC. The chain links TRBV4-3 to TRBJ2-1, with 9 bases lining up with TRBD2. Germline V CDR1 and CDR2: LGHNA, YSLEER. V trimming: 0 bases; J trimming: 8 bases; junction bases outside the gene matches: 8. This CDR3 region has 16 residues.

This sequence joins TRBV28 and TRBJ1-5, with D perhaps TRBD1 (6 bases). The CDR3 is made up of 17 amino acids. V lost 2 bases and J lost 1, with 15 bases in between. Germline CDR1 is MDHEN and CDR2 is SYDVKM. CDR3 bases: TGTGCCAGCAGTTTAGTCCTTAAGGGGGGAAGCAATCAGCCCCAGCATTTT. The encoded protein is CASSLVLKGGSNQPQHF.

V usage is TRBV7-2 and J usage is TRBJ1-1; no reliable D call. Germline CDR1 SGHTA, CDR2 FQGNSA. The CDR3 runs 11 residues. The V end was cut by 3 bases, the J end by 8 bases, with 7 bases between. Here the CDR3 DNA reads TGTGCCAGCAGCTTTCCTATCGAAGCTTTCTTT. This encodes CASSFPIEAFF. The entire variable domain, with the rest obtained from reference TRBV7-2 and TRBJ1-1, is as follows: GAGVSQSPSNKVTEKGKDVELRCDPISGHTALYWYRQSLGQGLEFLIYFQGNSAPDKSGLPSDRFSAERTGGSVSTLTIQRTQQEDSAVYLCASSFPIEAFFGQGTRLTVV.

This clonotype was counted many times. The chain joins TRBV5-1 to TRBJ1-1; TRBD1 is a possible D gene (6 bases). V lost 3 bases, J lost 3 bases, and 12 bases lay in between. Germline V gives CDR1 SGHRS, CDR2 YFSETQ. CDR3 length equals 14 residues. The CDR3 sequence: CASSSGEGDTEAFF. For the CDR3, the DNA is TGCGCCAGCAGCTCAGGGGAGGGGGACACTGAAGCTTTCTTT.

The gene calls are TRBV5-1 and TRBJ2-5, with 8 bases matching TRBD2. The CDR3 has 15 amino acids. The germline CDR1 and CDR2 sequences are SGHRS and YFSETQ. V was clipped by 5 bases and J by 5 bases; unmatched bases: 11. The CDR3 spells CASSAAGGLGETQYF. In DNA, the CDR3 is TGCGCCAGCAGTGCTGCGGGGGGCCTGGGGGAGACCCAGTACTTC.

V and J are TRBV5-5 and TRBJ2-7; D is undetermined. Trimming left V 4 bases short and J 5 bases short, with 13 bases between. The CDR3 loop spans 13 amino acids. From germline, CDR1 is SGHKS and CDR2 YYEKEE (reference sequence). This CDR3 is CASSVNFDHEQYF. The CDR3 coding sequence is TGTGCCAGCAGCGTTAATTTTGACCACGAGCAGTACTTC.

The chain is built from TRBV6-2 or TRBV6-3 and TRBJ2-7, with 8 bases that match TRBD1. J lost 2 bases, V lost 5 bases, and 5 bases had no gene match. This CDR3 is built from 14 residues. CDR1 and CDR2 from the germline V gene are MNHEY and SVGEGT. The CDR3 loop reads CASSILTGAYEQYF. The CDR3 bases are TGTGCCAGCAGTATTCTGACAGGGGCCTACGAGCAGTACTTC.

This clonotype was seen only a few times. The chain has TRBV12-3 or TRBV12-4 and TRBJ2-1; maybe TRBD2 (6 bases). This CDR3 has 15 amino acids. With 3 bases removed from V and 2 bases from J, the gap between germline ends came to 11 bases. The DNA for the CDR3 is TGTGCCAGCAGTTTCACCCCGGGGGCCTACAATGAGCAGTTCTTC. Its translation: CASSFTPGAYNEQFF.

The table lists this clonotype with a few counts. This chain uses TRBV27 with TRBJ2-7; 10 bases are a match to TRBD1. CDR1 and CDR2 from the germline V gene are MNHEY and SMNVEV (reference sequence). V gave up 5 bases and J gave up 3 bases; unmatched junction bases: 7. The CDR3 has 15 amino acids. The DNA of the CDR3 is TGTGCCAGCAGTATACGACAGGGGGCGGTCTACGAGCAGTACTTC. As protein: CASSIRQGAVYEQYF.

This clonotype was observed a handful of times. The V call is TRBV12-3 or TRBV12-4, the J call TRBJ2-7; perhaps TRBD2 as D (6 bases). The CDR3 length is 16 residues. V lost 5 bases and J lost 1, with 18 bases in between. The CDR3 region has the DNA TGTGCCAGCAGTCCCGGGACTCTCAAGGGGTCCTACGAGCAGTACTTC. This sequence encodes CASSPGTLKGSYEQYF.

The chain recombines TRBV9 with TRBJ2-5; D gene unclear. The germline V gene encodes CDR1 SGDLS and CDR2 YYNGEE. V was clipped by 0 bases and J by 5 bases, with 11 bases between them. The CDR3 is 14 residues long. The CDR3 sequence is CASSVGSLPETQYF. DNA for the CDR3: TGTGCCAGCAGCGTAGGTTCGCTCCCCGAGACCCAGTACTTC.

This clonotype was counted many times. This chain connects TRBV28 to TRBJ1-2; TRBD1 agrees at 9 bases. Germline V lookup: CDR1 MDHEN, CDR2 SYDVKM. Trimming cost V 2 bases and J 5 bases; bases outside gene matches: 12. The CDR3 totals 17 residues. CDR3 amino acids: CASSLILQGASSYGYTF. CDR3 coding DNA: TGTGCCAGCAGTTTAATCCTACAGGGGGCCTCAAGTTATGGCTACACCTTC.

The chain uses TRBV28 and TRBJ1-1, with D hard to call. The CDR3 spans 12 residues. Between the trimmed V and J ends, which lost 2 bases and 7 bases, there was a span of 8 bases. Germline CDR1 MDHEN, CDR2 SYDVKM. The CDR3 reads CASSLRSNEAFF. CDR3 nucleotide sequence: TGTGCCAGCAGTTTAAGGTCCAATGAAGCTTTCTTT.

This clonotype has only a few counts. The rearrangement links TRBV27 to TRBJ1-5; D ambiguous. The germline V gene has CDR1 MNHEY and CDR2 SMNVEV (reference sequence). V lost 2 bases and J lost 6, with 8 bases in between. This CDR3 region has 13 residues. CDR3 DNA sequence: TGTGCCAGCAGTTTAGGGCGGAGTCAGCCCCAGCATTTT. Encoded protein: CASSLGRSQPQHF.

CDR3 bases: TGTGCCAGCAGTTCCTTGGGTAGCCCCTACGAGCAGTACTTC. Its translation: CASSSLGSPYEQYF. The chain combines TRBV12-3 or TRBV12-4 with TRBJ2-7; D call uncertain. The CDR3 runs 14 residues. Trimming pared 4 bases from V and 2 bases from J, leaving 12 bases between.

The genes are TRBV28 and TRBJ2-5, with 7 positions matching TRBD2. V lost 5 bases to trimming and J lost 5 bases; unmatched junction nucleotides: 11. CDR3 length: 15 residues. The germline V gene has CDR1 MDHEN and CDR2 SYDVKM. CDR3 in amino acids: CASSPVGEGLETQYF. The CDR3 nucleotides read TGTGCCAGCAGTCCTGTGGGGGAGGGTTTGGAGACCCAGTACTTC. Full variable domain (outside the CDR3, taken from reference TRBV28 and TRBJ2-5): DVKVTQSSRYLVKRTGEKVFLECVQDMDHENMFWYRQDPGLGLRLIYFSYDVKMKEKGDIPEGYSVSREKKERFSLILESASTNQTSMYLCASSPVGEGLETQYFGPGTRLLVL.

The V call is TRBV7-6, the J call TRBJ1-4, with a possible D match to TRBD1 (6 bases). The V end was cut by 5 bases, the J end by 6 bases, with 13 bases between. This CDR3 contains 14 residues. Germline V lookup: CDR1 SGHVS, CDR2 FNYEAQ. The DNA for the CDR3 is TGTGCCAGCAGCACGGGGGCTTCGGATGAAAAACTGTTTTTT. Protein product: CASSTGASDEKLFF.

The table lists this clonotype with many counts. The DNA for the CDR3 is TGCAGCGTTCAGAGCGAAGCCTACGAGCAGTACTTC. It encodes CSVQSEAYEQYF. The rearrangement joins TRBV29-1 to TRBJ2-7, with D unresolved. Per the germline V gene, CDR1 is SQVTM and CDR2 is ANQGSEA. The V and J ends lost 5 bases and 2 bases respectively, with 10 bases between them. This CDR3 has 12 amino acids.

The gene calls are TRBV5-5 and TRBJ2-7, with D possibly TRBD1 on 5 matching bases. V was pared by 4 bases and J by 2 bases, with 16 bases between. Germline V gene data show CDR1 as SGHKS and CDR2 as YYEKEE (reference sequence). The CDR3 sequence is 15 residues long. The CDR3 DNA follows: TGTGCCAGCAGCGTTGAAGACAGAAAAGCCTACGAGCAGTACTTC. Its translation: CASSVEDRKAYEQYF.

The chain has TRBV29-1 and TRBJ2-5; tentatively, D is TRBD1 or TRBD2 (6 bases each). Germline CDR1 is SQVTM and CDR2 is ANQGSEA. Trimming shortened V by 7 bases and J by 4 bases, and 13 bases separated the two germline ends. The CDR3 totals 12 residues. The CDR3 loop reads CSAEGGIETQYF. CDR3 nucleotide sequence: TGCAGCGCTGAGGGGGGTATAGAGACCCAGTACTTC.

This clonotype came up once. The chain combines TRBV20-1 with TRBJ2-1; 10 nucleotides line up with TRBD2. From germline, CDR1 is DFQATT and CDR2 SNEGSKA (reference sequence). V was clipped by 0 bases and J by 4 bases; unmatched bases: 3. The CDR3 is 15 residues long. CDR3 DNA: TGCAGTGCTAGAGATGTAGCGGGGGGATACAATGAGCAGTTCTTC. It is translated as CSARDVAGGYNEQFF.

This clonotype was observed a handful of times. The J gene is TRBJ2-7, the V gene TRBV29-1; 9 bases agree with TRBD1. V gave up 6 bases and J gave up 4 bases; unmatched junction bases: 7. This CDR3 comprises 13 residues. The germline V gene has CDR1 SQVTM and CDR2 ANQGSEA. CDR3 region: CSVALTGGYEQYF. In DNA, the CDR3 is TGCAGCGTAGCCCTGACAGGGGGGTACGAGCAGTACTTC.